These 30 T cell receptor beta chains share one sample of origin, sequenced in a study of shared clonotypes between healthy human individuals. TCRdb's table, derived via immunoSEQ multiplex PCR, lists solely in-frame clones and lacks some. The profile shows millions of clones, 95% of them singletons. The sequenced sample consisted of naive CD4+ T cells sorted from blood. Subset: CD45RA+ positively selected. The source of these receptors is a man between 18 and 35 years old in good health.

This chain connects TRBV18 to TRBJ2-4; 11 positions match TRBD2. This CDR3 has 17 residues. V lost 2 bases to trimming and J lost 3 bases; unmatched junction nucleotides: 6. Looked up from germline, CDR1 is KGHSH and CDR2 is LQKENI. DNA for the CDR3: TGTGCCAGCTCACCAACTCTCACTAGCGGGGGCAAAAACATTCAGTACTTC. This encodes CASSPTLTSGGKNIQYF.

This clone was seen once. J is TRBJ2-2 and V is TRBV6-1, with D tentatively TRBD1 or TRBD2 (5 bases each). This CDR3 is 14 amino acids long. Germline CDR1 MNHNS, CDR2 SASEGT. Trimming removed 8 bases from V and 4 bases from J, with 14 bases in between. In nucleotides, the CDR3 is TGTGCCAGCCTTAGGGCGAGGGGCACCGGGGAGCTGTTTTTT. Amino acid sequence: CASLRARGTGELFF.

This chain connects TRBV11-2 to TRBJ1-5; 7 nucleotides line up with TRBD1. The CDR3 is 15 amino acids. V dropped 1 base and J dropped 3; count of bases not matched to a gene: 3. Germline V gene data show CDR1 as SGHAT and CDR2 as FQNNGV. CDR3 coding DNA: TGTGCCAGCAGCTTAGCCGGGACAGTCAATCAGCCCCAGCATTTT. Translated, it gives CASSLAGTVNQPQHF.

CDR3 region: CASSYVSGRTDTQYF. The CDR3 DNA reads TGTGCCAGCAGTTACGTCAGCGGACGCACAGATACGCAGTATTTT. The chain has TRBV6-6 and TRBJ2-3; maybe TRBD2 (5 bases). This CDR3 is built from 15 residues. Per germline, CDR1 MNHNY and CDR2 SVGAGI (reference sequence). The V end was cut by 2 bases, the J end by 1 base, with 10 bases between.

The chain is built from TRBV19 and TRBJ1-4, with TRBD1 matching over 8 bases. V lost 5 bases to trimming and J lost 3 bases; unmatched junction nucleotides: 5. This CDR3 contains 15 residues. CDR1 is LNHDA, CDR2 SQIVND, per germline (reference sequence). The CDR3 region has the DNA TGTGCCAGTAGTCCGGACAGGGCCCCTAATGAAAAACTGTTTTTT. It translates to CASSPDRAPNEKLFF.

This rearrangement joins TRBV6-5 to TRBJ1-2; 7 positions match TRBD1. The CDR3 is 13 residues long. V shed 8 bases and J 2 bases; nucleotides not matched to a gene: 5. Germline lookup yields CDR1 MNHEY and CDR2 SVGAGI. The DNA of the CDR3 is TGTGCCAGCGGCCTGGGACAGAACTATGGCTACACCTTC. Its protein product is CASGLGQNYGYTF.

This clone was observed once. CDR3 sequence: CASSQDFRTSGRSTDTQYF. The CDR3 coding sequence is TGCGCCAGCAGCCAAGATTTTCGGACTAGCGGGAGAAGCACAGATACGCAGTATTTT. V and J are TRBV4-3 and TRBJ2-3, with 13 bases matching TRBD2. CDR1 LGHNA and CDR2 YSLEER come from the germline V gene. The CDR3 contains 19 residues. V dropped 0 bases and J dropped 0; count of bases not matched to a gene: 6.

J is TRBJ1-1 and V is TRBV29-1; weak D call: TRBD1 (5 bases). Germline CDR1 reads SQVTM; CDR2 reads ANQGSEA. This CDR3 contains 14 residues. V was cut by 1 base and J by 10 bases, with 19 bases left in between. In nucleotides, the CDR3 is TGCAGCGTTGAAGTATTACTTCAGGGTTCCCGAGCTTTCTTT. Its protein product is CSVEVLLQGSRAFF.

About this clone: Being one base from a much bigger clone, this may be a read error. Distinct nucleotide sequences in the sample also encode this CDR3. CDR3 coding DNA: TGTGCCAGCAGTGGCAATCAGCCCCAGCATTTT. This sequence encodes CASSGNQPQHF. The chain employs TRBV6-1 and TRBJ1-5; no clear D gene. V lost 4 bases to trimming and J lost 2 bases, with 0 bases between them. The CDR3 is 11 amino acids. Germline V lookup: CDR1 MNHNS, CDR2 SASEGT.

The CDR3 loop reads CASSPTGGIVQFF. Written as DNA, the CDR3 is TGTGCCAGCAGCCCGACCGGCGGGATTGTGCAGTTCTTC. The genes are TRBV11-2 and TRBJ2-1; a weak D match, TRBD2 (6 bases). The CDR3 contains 13 residues. CDR1 is SGHAT and CDR2 is FQNNGV in the germline V gene. Trimming took 5 bases from V and 12 from J, leaving 17 bases between them.

The sample holds a few counts of this clone. The chain uses TRBV4-2 and TRBJ1-2, with D hard to call. Trimming shortened V by 4 bases and J by 6 bases, and 9 bases separated the two germline ends. This CDR3 has 12 amino acids. Germline CDR1 LGHNA, CDR2 YNFKEQ. Written as DNA, the CDR3 is TGTGCCAGCAGCCCGGACGGTGATGGCTACACCTTC. Amino acids: CASSPDGDGYTF.

The CDR3 region is CASSFRTGETEAFF. CDR3 DNA: TGCGCCAGCAGCTTCAGGACAGGGGAGACTGAAGCTTTCTTT. The chain recombines TRBV5-1 with TRBJ1-1; TRBD1 aligns across 9 bases. J was trimmed by 5 bases and V by 2 bases; bases with no gene match: 4. Germline lookup yields CDR1 SGHRS and CDR2 YFSETQ. The length of the CDR3 is 14 residues.

This sequence joins TRBV5-5 and TRBJ2-3, with D uncertain. CDR1 is SGHKS, CDR2 YYEKEE, per germline (reference sequence). The CDR3 runs to 12 residues. Trimming removed 4 bases at V and 2 bases at J, with 5 bases between. CDR3 DNA sequence: TGTGCCAGCAGCGTGCCCACAGATACGCAGTATTTT. Amino acids: CASSVPTDTQYF.

The rearrangement links TRBV29-1 to TRBJ2-5; D is unresolved. CDR3 length: 11 amino acids. Germline-derived CDR1 and CDR2 are SQVTM and ANQGSEA. V lost 5 bases and J lost 3, with 7 bases in between. CDR3 loop: CSVRPKETQYF. As DNA, the CDR3 is TGCAGCGTTAGGCCCAAAGAGACCCAGTACTTC.

The chain couples TRBV19 to TRBJ2-4; TRBD2 matches at 16 bases. CDR1 and CDR2 from the germline V gene are LNHDA and SQIVND (reference sequence). The V segment lost 5 bases and the J segment 6 bases; nucleotides outside the gene matches: 13. The CDR3 is made up of 19 amino acids. The CDR3 sequence: CASSPRAGLAGGMGNIQYF. The CDR3 bases are TGTGCCAGTAGTCCTAGAGCGGGACTAGCGGGGGGGATGGGAAACATTCAGTACTTC.

V and J are TRBV10-3 and TRBJ1-1; unclear D gene. Looked up from germline, CDR1 is ENHRY and CDR2 is SYGVKD. This CDR3 comprises 14 residues. Deletions cut 3 bases from V and 2 bases from J, with 10 bases between. CDR3 amino acids: CAISEGQFNTEAFF. CDR3 DNA: TGTGCCATCAGTGAAGGGCAGTTTAACACTGAAGCTTTCTTT.

The V gene is TRBV28, the J gene TRBJ1-1; 11 bases are a match to TRBD1. V lost 7 bases and J lost 6; bases outside the gene matches: 4. Germline CDR1 reads MDHEN; CDR2 reads SYDVKM. The CDR3 spans 13 residues. The CDR3 DNA is TGTGCCAGCATTAGGACAGGGGGCCCTGAAGCTTTCTTT. Protein sequence: CASIRTGGPEAFF.

The chain employs TRBV7-2 and TRBJ1-6; 8 positions match TRBD1. This CDR3 is 15 amino acids long. The ends lost 4 bases at V and 10 bases at J; junction bases unmatched: 9. Germline CDR1 is SGHTA and CDR2 is FQGNSA. The CDR3 DNA is TGTGCCAGCAGCTCCTGGACAGGGATTCGATCACCCCTCCACTTT. This encodes CASSSWTGIRSPLHF.

Of note for this clone: Other DNA sequences in this sample translate to the same CDR3. The genes are TRBV11-2 and TRBJ2-1; D remains ambiguous. The V end lost 1 base, the J end lost 10 bases, and 8 bases lay between the germline ends. The CDR3 covers 12 residues. Germline V gene sequence: CDR1 SGHAT, CDR2 FQNNGV. The chain's CDR3 is CASSLGGGEQFF. The CDR3 DNA is TGTGCCAGCAGCTTAGGAGGCGGCGAGCAGTTCTTC.

This sequence joins TRBV6-5 and TRBJ2-7; D may be TRBD1 or TRBD2 (5 bases each). The CDR3 is 16 amino acids. Germline CDR1 MNHEY, CDR2 SVGAGI. V dropped 0 bases and J dropped 1 base, with 13 bases sitting between them. CDR3 in amino acids: CASSYSWGSWSYEQYF. CDR3 nucleotide sequence: TGTGCCAGCAGTTACTCCTGGGGGTCTTGGTCCTACGAGCAGTACTTC.

This clone is a singleton in its sample. CDR3 protein: CSVETIGEQYF. CDR3 coding DNA: TGCAGCGTTGAGACTATTGGAGAGCAGTACTTC. This chain links TRBV29-1 with TRBJ2-7, with a tentative D call TRBD2 (5 bases). The CDR3 extends over 11 amino acids. With 3 bases removed from V and 7 bases from J, the gap between germline ends came to 10 bases. Germline CDR1 is SQVTM and CDR2 is ANQGSEA.

The count of this clone is one. The V gene is TRBV30, the J gene TRBJ2-1; D perhaps matches TRBD1 (5 bases). The V and J ends lost 2 bases and 7 bases respectively, with 12 bases between them. The CDR3 covers 13 residues. Germline CDR1 GTSNPN, CDR2 SVGIG (reference sequence). CDR3 amino acids: CAWSKAGLNEQFF. In nucleotides, the CDR3 is TGTGCCTGGAGTAAGGCAGGGTTAAATGAGCAGTTCTTC.

The V gene is TRBV9, the J gene TRBJ2-7; 7 nucleotides match TRBD1. This CDR3 comprises 16 residues. J lost 6 bases, V lost 4 bases, and 16 bases had no gene match. CDR1 and CDR2 from the germline V gene are SGDLS and YYNGEE. CDR3 protein: CASSHHPGTADREQYF. The DNA of the CDR3 is TGTGCCAGCAGCCACCACCCCGGGACAGCTGATCGCGAGCAGTACTTC.

The V call is TRBV9, the J call TRBJ2-5; D gene uncertain. The V and J ends lost 0 bases and 11 bases respectively, with 14 bases between them. The CDR3 contains 13 residues. Per the germline V gene, CDR1 is SGDLS and CDR2 is YYNGEE. The CDR3 region is CASSVEVGFEQYF. CDR3 coding DNA: TGTGCCAGCAGCGTAGAGGTAGGGTTTGAGCAGTACTTC.

The chain links TRBV29-1 to TRBJ2-3, with 9 bases matching TRBD2. The trim removed 5 bases at V and 1 base at J, leaving 7 bases unmatched. The CDR3 is 15 amino acids. Germline CDR1 reads SQVTM; CDR2 reads ANQGSEA. The CDR3 loop reads CSVLHWTSGTDTQYF. The DNA of the CDR3 is TGCAGCGTTCTACACTGGACTAGCGGCACAGATACGCAGTATTTT.

CDR3 residues: CASRGRGIGPGNIQYF. The CDR3 DNA follows: TGTGCCAGCAGGGGCAGGGGAATTGGTCCGGGAAACATTCAGTACTTC. The V call is TRBV28, the J call TRBJ2-4; perhaps TRBD1 as D (6 bases). V shed 6 bases and J shed 6 bases, with 21 bases lying between them. Germline V gene lookup returns CDR1 MDHEN and CDR2 SYDVKM. CDR3 size: 16 residues. The full variable domain, in which reference TRBV28 and TRBJ2-4 provide the parts outside the CDR3, is DVKVTQSSRYLVKRTGEKVFLECVQDMDHENMFWYRQDPGLGLRLIYFSYDVKMKEKGDIPEGYSVSREKKERFSLILESASTNQTSMYLCASRGRGIGPGNIQYFGAGTRLSVL.

This clone is a singleton in its sample. The chain has TRBV7-9 and TRBJ1-5; D is undetermined. V dropped 8 bases and J dropped 2 bases, with 10 bases sitting between them. Germline V gives CDR1 SEHNR, CDR2 FQNEAQ (reference sequence). This CDR3 comprises 13 residues. CDR3 in DNA: TGTGCCAGCGCCCAGGACGGCAATCAGCCCCAGCATTTT. Amino acid sequence: CASAQDGNQPQHF.

For the CDR3, the DNA is TGTGCCAGCAGCTTAAATCAGAGGGAGCAGTACTTC. It is translated as CASSLNQREQYF. V usage is TRBV7-8 and J usage is TRBJ2-7, with D uncertain. Trimming left V 2 bases short and J 7 bases short, with 9 bases between. The germline gives CDR1 SGHVS, CDR2 FQNEAQ. This CDR3 contains 12 residues.

On this clone: This sequence may be a read error, since a much larger clone differs from it by one base. The chain recombines TRBV13 with TRBJ1-1, with D unresolved. The CDR3 runs to 13 residues. Deletions cut 2 bases from V and 1 base from J, with 5 bases between. Germline V gene data show CDR1 as PRHDT and CDR2 as FYEKMQ (reference sequence). The CDR3 nucleotides are TGTGCCAGCAGCTTAACCGGGAACACTGAAGCTTTCTTT. Its protein product is CASSLTGNTEAFF.

In its sample, this clone was seen once. This sequence joins TRBV4-1 and TRBJ1-2, with TRBD1 as a possible D gene (6 bases). CDR1 and CDR2 from the germline V gene are MGHRA and YSYEKL. V was clipped by 5 bases and J by 5 bases, with 18 bases between them. The CDR3 totals 15 residues. As DNA, the CDR3 is TGCGCCAGCAGCGACCCCGGGGGCGCAGAGTATGGCTACACCTTC. This translates into CASSDPGGAEYGYTF.